These 10 T cell receptor beta chains share one sample of origin, sequenced in a study of glioma-infiltrating T cells. Amplification of TCR alpha and beta CDR3 regions from RNA used iRepertoire nested multiplex PCR. TCRdb re-called the multiplex PCR reads through MiXCR, storing one row per CDR3 protein. The repertoire has 95,000 to 150,000 distinct CDR3 sequences, less than 30% of them found once; the top ten carry over 12%. Specimen: glioma tissue, nonneoplastic brain tissue, or PBMCs (not recorded which). These receptors were collected from a human donor with low-grade glioma or glioblastoma, undergoing nonglioma brain surgery, or in good health (not recorded which).

At least ten counts were recorded for this clonotype. The rearrangement joins TRBV25-1 to TRBJ1-2; no clear D. The V end was cut by 3 bases, the J end by 6 bases, with 8 bases between. CDR3 length: 12 amino acids. CDR1 and CDR2 (germline): MGHDK, SYGVNS. DNA of the CDR3: TGTGCCAGCAGTGATGTGGGTAATGGCTACACCTTC. Translation: CASSDVGNGYTF.

To note about this clonotype: With a much larger clone just one base away, this may be a read error. The chain uses TRBV4-2 and TRBJ2-1, with TRBD2 as a possible D gene (5 bases). V was trimmed by 0 bases and J by 4 bases, leaving 13 bases between them. CDR1 and CDR2 (germline): LGHNA, YNFKEQ. The CDR3 loop spans 16 amino acids. The CDR3 DNA reads as TGTGCCAGCAGCCAAGAGCACGGGGTGTTATACAATGAGCAGTTCTTC. This encodes CASSQEHGVLYNEQFF.

As regards this clonotype: This may arise from a read error, as a much more abundant clone is one base away. The rearrangement joins TRBV28 to TRBJ1-2; 7 bases line up with TRBD1. Germline V lookup: CDR1 MDHEN, CDR2 SYDVKM. After removal of 6 bases from V and 12 bases from J, the junction contained 16 bases not matched to a gene. This CDR3 is 14 amino acids long. CDR3 sequence reads: CASSSAGQEEGHTF. The CDR3 region has the DNA TGTGCCAGCAGCTCTGCAGGACAGGAAGAGGGCCACACCTTC.

This clonotype showed up many times. This rearrangement joins TRBV4-1 to TRBJ2-7; 9 bases match TRBD1. The CDR3 is made up of 14 amino acids. Germline assignment: CDR1 MGHRA and CDR2 YSYEKL. Germline trimming cut 1 base from V and 3 bases from J; bases unmatched to any gene: 1. The CDR3 DNA sequence: TGCGCCAGCAGCCAAGGGGGACAGGGCTACGAGCAGTACTTC. Encoded protein: CASSQGGQGYEQYF.

This clonotype was counted ten times or more. The chain recombines TRBV28 with TRBJ2-7, with a tentative D call TRBD2 (5 bases). The CDR3 has 14 amino acids. Germline CDR1 is MDHEN and CDR2 is SYDVKM. Trimming stripped 3 bases from V and 2 bases from J, with 11 bases between. The DNA of the CDR3 is TGTGCCAGCAGTTTGATAGCGAGACCCTACGAGCAGTACTTC. Translated, it gives CASSLIARPYEQYF.

This clonotype was observed a few times. The chain employs TRBV12-3 or TRBV12-4 and TRBJ2-5; 12 bases map to TRBD2. The CDR3 runs 14 residues. V gave up 5 bases and J gave up 3 bases; unmatched junction bases: 1. CDR3 DNA sequence: TGTGCCAGCAGTCGGACTAGCGGGAAAGAGACCCAGTACTTC. Translation gives CASSRTSGKETQYF.

The chain joins TRBV20-1 to TRBJ1-1, with a possible D match to TRBD1 (5 bases). This CDR3 spans 14 amino acids. Germline CDR1 DFQATT, CDR2 SNEGSKA (reference sequence). Trimming removed 1 base at V and 8 bases at J, with 17 bases between. As DNA, the CDR3 is TGCAGTGCTAGAGGTGACAATCTGGGGACCGAAGCTTTCTTT. Its translation is CSARGDNLGTEAFF.

In this sample, this clonotype turned up many times. The chain links TRBV7-2 to TRBJ2-5; 10 bases map to TRBD2. This CDR3 contains 17 residues. Germline CDR1 is SGHTA and CDR2 is FQGNSA. V was clipped by 6 bases and J by 5 bases; unmatched bases: 15. The DNA of the CDR3 is TGTGCCAGCAGTCGAATTCGGAGTCTAGCGGGAGACGAGACCCAGTACTTC. Amino acid sequence: CASSRIRSLAGDETQYF. Combining the CDR3 with reference TRBV7-2 and TRBJ2-5 gives the whole variable domain GAGVSQSPSNKVTEKGKDVELRCDPISGHTALYWYRQSLGQGLEFLIYFQGNSAPDKSGLPSDRFSAERTGGSVSTLTIQRTQQEDSAVYLCASSRIRSLAGDETQYFGPGTRLLVL.

About this clonotype: This may be a read error: a much more frequent sequence differs by one nucleotide. The CDR3 does not close with the conserved phenylalanine or tryptophan, likely indicating a read error. The J gene is TRBJ2-1, the V gene TRBV19, with 10 bases identical to TRBD2. The CDR3 is made up of 16 amino acids. Trimming cost V 4 bases and J 3 bases; bases outside gene matches: 6. The germline gives CDR1 LNHDA, CDR2 SQIVND (reference sequence). CDR3 nucleotide sequence: TGTGCCAGTAGTACCTGGACTAGCGGCCTCTACAATGAGCAGTTCTCC. It is translated as CASSTWTSGLYNEQFS.

This clonotype was seen ten or more times. DNA for the CDR3: TGTGCCAGCAGATGGAACTGGAACACTGAAGCTTTCTTT. Amino acids: CASRWNWNTEAFF. V and J are TRBV27 and TRBJ1-1; D is uncertain. This CDR3 has 13 amino acids. Germline loops: CDR1 MNHEY, CDR2 SMNVEV (reference sequence). Trimming shortened V by 6 bases and J by 1 base, and 9 bases separated the two germline ends.